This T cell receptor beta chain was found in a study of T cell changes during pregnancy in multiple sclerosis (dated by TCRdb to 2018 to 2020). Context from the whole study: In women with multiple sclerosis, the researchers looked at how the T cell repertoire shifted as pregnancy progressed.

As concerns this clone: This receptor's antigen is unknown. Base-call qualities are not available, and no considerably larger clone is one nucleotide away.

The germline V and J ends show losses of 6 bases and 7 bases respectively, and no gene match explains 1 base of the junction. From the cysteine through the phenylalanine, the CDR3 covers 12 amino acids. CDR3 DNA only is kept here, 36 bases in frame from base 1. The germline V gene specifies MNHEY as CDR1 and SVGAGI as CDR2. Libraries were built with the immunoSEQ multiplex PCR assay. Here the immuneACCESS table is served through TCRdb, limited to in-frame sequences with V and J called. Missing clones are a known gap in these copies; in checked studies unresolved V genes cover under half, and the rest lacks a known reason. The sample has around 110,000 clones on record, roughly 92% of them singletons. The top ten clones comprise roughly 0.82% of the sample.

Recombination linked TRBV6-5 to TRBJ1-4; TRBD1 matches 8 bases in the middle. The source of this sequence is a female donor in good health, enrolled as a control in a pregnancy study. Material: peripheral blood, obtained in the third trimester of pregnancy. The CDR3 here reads CASSRGREKLFF. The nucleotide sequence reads TGTGCCAGCAGCAGGGGGCGTGAAAAACTGTTTTTT.